These T cell receptor beta chains were read from a single sample in a study of T cells in Graves' hyperthyroidism and ophthalmopathy. MiXCR was run by TCRdb on the multiplex PCR reads, yielding one entry per CDR3 protein. The sample carries approximately 510,000 distinct CDR3 sequences, over 35% recorded once. The sequenced sample was peripheral blood or thyroid tissue (not recorded which). These receptors originate from an adult woman with Graves' disease, either hyperthyroidism or ophthalmopathy (not recorded which). CDR3s include the opening cysteine and the closing phenylalanine or tryptophan. D genes are given only for firm matches. Size tells how often a clone was seen (once, few, many) or the class of an expanded clone, and some rows leave it out.

D | J | size | V | DNA | CDR3
TRBD1 | TRBJ2-5 | . | TRBV20-1 | TGCAGTGCCTTCCTAGGGGGCCGGGGAGAGACCCAGTACTTC | CSAFLGGRGETQYF
. | TRBJ1-4 | many | TRBV10-2 | TGCGCCAGCAGTCAGCTAGCGACTAATGAAAAACTGTTTTTT | CASSQLATNEKLFF
TRBD2 | TRBJ2-5 | many | TRBV20-1 | TGCAGTGCTAGAGCCCTGACTAGCGGGAGCCTGGAGACCCAGTACTTC | CSARALTSGSLETQYF
TRBD1 | TRBJ1-1 | . | TRBV20-1 | TGCAGTGCTAGGAGGGGTGGGACAGCCAGTGCTTTCTTT | CSARRGGTASAFF
. | TRBJ1-5 | few | TRBV24-1 | TGTGCCACCAGTGACCCATTGGGAGGGGGCAATCAGCCCCAGCATTTT | CATSDPLGGGNQPQHF
. | TRBJ1-5 | . | TRBV7-9 | TGTGCCAGCAGCTTAGATCCGGCGAGCCATCAGCCCCAGCATTTT | CASSLDPASHQPQHF
TRBD1 | TRBJ1-5 | few | TRBV15 | TGTGCCACCAGCAGGAACAGGGGTGATTCACCCCAGCATTTT | CATSRNRGDSPQHF
TRBD1 | TRBJ1-1 | . | TRBV20-1 | TGCAGTGCTAGCGGGACAGGGAGGTCGCCCACTGAAGCTTTCTTT | CSASGTGRSPTEAFF
. | TRBJ1-1 | . | TRBV5-1 | TGCGCCAGCAGCTTGTTACAGCTGAACACTGAAGCTTTCTTT | CASSLLQLNTEAFF
. | TRBJ2-3 | . | TRBV5-1 | TGCGCCAGCAGCTACACTAGTGCAGATACGCAGTATTTT | CASSYTSADTQYF
. | TRBJ1-2 | . | TRBV20-1 | TGCAGTGCTAGAGGGCTAGCGGACAGAACCTATGGCTACACCTTC | CSARGLADRTYGYTF
TRBD1 | TRBJ1-4 | . | TRBV28 | TGTGCCAGCAGCGCGCTTGGGACAGTGGGCTATGAAAAACTGTTTTTT | CASSALGTVGYEKLFF
TRBD1 | TRBJ2-1 | few | TRBV15 | TGTGCCACCAGCAGCCCCGGGACAGACAATGAGCAGTTCTTC | CATSSPGTDNEQFF
. | TRBJ2-7 | many | TRBV7-9 | TGTGCCAGCAGCTCCGTCGTCAACGAGCAGTACTTC | CASSSVVNEQYF
TRBD1 | TRBJ1-6 | many | TRBV2 | TGTGCCAGCAGACCCGGGACAGGGCACTCACCCCTCCACTTT | CASRPGTGHSPLHF
TRBD2 | TRBJ2-7 | . | TRBV20-1 | TGCAGTGCTACTAGCGGGGACTACGAGCAGTACTTC | CSATSGDYEQYF
. | TRBJ2-5 | few | TRBV5-1 | TGCGCCAGCAGCTGGAACGGGGGAACCCAAGAGACCCAGTACTTC | CASSWNGGTQETQYF
. | TRBJ2-7 | . | TRBV20-1 | TGCAGTGCTAGGGACAGGCGGGGATTAGACGAGCAGTACTTC | CSARDRRGLDEQYF
. | TRBJ1-2 | many | TRBV2 | TGTGCCAGCATAGAAGGTGGCTACACCTTC | CASIEGGYTF
. | TRBJ2-7 | once | TRBV7-9 | TGTGCCAGCAGCTTTGATGGCGCGCAGTACTTC | CASSFDGAQYF
TRBD1 | TRBJ1-5 | few | TRBV19 | TGTGCCAGTACCCCGGGACAGGGTCGGCAGCCCCAGCATTTT | CASTPGQGRQPQHF
. | TRBJ1-5 | . | TRBV12-3/TRBV12-4 | TGTGCCAGCAGTTTAGGGGGAGAGAATCGTCAGCCCCAGCATTTT | CASSLGGENRQPQHF
. | TRBJ2-6 | . | TRBV19 | TGTGCCAGTAGCCTAAGGGGATTTGAGGCCAACGTCCTGACTTTC | CASSLRGFEANVLTF
. | TRBJ1-1 | . | TRBV7-9 | TGTGCCAGCAGTCAAACCCCTCGCCAAGGGACTCTGAAGAACACTGAAGCTTTCTTT | CASSQTPRQGTLKNTEAFF
. | TRBJ1-1 | . | TRBV12-3/TRBV12-4 | TGTGCCAGCAGTGAGGGATGGGAAACTGAAGCTTTCTTT | CASSEGWETEAFF
. | TRBJ2-5 | many | TRBV19 | TGTGCCAGTAGTAATCACGACCCCGTCCAGAGGACCCAGTACTTC | CASSNHDPVQRTQYF
TRBD1 | TRBJ1-1 | . | TRBV15 | TGTGCCACCAGCAGGGAACAGGGGGCGAACACTGAAGCTTTCTTT | CATSREQGANTEAFF
. | TRBJ1-1 | many | TRBV29-1 | TGCAGCGTTGTGGCCAGCGACACTGAAGCTTTCTTT | CSVVASDTEAFF
TRBD1 | TRBJ2-2 | many | TRBV9 | TGTGCCAGCAGCGCGGGGACAGGGGGCATCACCGGGGAGCTGTTTTTT | CASSAGTGGITGELFF
. | TRBJ2-7 | many | TRBV2 | TGTGCCAGCAAGTTCGGGGGAAGCTACGAGCAGTACTTC | CASKFGGSYEQYF
. | TRBJ2-2 | . | TRBV10-3 | TGTGCCATCAGTGAGTTCAGGGTAACGAACACCGGGGAGCTGTTTTTT | CAISEFRVTNTGELFF
TRBD1 | TRBJ2-7 | . | TRBV20-1 | TGCAGTGCTAGAGAAGGGGGCTACGAGCGGTACTTC | CSAREGGYERYF
TRBD1 | TRBJ1-2 | many | TRBV11-2 | TGTGCCAGCAGTACCGGGACAGGTTTATATGGCTACACCTTC | CASSTGTGLYGYTF
TRBD2 | TRBJ2-1 | . | TRBV7-2 | TGTGCCAGCAGCAAAACTAGCGGGAGCGGGAATGAGCAGTTCTTC | CASSKTSGSGNEQFF
. | TRBJ2-5 | . | TRBV20-1 | TGCAGTGCCAGCAGTGATTTCGCGGGACAAGAGACCCAGTACTTC | CSASSDFAGQETQYF
TRBD2 | TRBJ2-2 | . | TRBV2 | TGTGCCAGCAGTCTATACACCACCGGGACTAGCGGAACCGGGGAGCTGTTTTTT | CASSLYTTGTSGTGELFF
TRBD2 | TRBJ2-7 | many | TRBV5-1 | TGCGCCAGCAGTTCGAGCGGGAGCGGTTTGACCTACGAGCAGTACTTC | CASSSSGSGLTYEQYF
. | TRBJ2-7 | . | TRBV10-3 | TGTGCCATCAGTGAGTCGGGACGGGTCTACGAGCAGTACTTC | CAISESGRVYEQYF
. | TRBJ1-1 | . | TRBV29-1 | TGCAGCTTAGAATACAGGGTGAACACTGAAGCTTTCTTT | CSLEYRVNTEAFF
. | TRBJ1-2 | few | TRBV10-3 | TGTGCCATCAGTGACCCCGGACGGCCGCGCGGTGGCTACACCTTC | CAISDPGRPRGGYTF
TRBD2 | TRBJ2-6 | few | TRBV10-3 | TGTGCCATCAGTGAGTCGATAGCGGGAGCTACCGGGGCCAACGTCCTGACTTTC | CAISESIAGATGANVLTF
. | TRBJ2-5 | many | TRBV4-1 | TGCGCCAGCAGCCAACTGGGCGAGACCCAGTACTTC | CASSQLGETQYF